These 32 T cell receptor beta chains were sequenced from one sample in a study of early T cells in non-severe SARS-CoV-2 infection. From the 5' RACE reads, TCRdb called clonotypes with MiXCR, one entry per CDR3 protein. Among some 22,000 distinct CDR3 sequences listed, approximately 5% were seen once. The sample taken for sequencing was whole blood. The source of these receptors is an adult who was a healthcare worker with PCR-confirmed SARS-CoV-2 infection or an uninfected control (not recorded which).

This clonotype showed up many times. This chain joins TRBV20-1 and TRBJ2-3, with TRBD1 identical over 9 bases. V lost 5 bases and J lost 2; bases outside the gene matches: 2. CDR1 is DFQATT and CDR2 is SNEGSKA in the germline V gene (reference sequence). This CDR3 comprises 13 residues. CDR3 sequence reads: CSAWTGDTDTQYF. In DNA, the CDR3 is TGCAGTGCTTGGACAGGGGACACAGATACGCAGTATTTT.

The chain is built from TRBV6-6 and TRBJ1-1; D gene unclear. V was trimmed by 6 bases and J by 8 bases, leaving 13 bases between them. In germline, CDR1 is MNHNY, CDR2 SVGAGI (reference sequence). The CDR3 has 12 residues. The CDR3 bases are TGTGCCAGCAGCAAAGGCTACGCCGAAGCTTTCTTT. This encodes CASSKGYAEAFF.

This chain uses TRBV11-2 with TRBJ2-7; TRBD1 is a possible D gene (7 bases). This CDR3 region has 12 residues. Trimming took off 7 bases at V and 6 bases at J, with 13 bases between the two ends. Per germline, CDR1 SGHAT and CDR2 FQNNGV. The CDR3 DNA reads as TGTGCCAGCACCACCCAGGGGGGCGAGCAGTACTTC. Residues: CASTTQGGEQYF.

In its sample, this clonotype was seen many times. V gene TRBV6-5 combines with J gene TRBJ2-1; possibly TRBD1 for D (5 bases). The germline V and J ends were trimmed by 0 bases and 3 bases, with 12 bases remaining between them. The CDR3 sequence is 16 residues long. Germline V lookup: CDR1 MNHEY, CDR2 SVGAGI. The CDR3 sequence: CASSYSQDTIYNEQFF. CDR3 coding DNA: TGTGCCAGCAGTTACTCACAGGACACAATCTACAATGAGCAGTTCTTC.

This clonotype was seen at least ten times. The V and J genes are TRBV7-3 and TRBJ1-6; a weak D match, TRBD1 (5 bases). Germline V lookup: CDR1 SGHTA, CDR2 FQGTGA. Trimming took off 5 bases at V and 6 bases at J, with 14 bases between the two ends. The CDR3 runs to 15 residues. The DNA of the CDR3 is TGTGCCAGCAGCAGCCGGGACTCTTTTAATTCACCCCTCCACTTT. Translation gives CASSSRDSFNSPLHF. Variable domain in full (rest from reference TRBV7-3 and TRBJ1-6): GAGVSQTPSNKVTEKGKYVELRCDPISGHTALYWYRQSLGQGPEFLIYFQGTGAADDSGLPNDRFFAVRPEGSVSTLKIQRTERGDSAVYLCASSSRDSFNSPLHFGNGTRLTVT.

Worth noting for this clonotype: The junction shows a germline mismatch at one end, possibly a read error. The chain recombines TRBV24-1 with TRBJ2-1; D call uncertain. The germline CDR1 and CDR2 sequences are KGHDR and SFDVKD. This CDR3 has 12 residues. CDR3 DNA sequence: TGTGCCACCATTGATCTACACAATGAGCAGTTCTTC. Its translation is CATIDLHNEQFF.

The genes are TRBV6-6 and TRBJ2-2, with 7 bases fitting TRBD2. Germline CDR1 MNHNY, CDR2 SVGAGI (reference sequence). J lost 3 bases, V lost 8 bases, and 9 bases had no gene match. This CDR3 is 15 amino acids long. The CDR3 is CASRWGRVYTGELFF. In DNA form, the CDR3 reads TGTGCCAGCCGATGGGGGAGGGTTTACACCGGGGAGCTGTTTTTT.

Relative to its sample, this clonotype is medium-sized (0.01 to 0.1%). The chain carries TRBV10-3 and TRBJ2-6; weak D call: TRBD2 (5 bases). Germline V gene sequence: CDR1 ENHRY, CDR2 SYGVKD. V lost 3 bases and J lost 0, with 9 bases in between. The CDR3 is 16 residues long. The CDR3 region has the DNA TGTGCCATCAGTGATCGAGGGAGCTCTGGGGCCAACGTCCTGACTTTC. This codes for CAISDRGSSGANVLTF.

The CDR3, as DNA: TGTGCCAGTAGTATAGCCCTAGGACAGGCCGGGGAGCTGTTTTTT. Its protein product is CASSIALGQAGELFF. The genes are TRBV19 and TRBJ2-2, with 7 bases matching TRBD1. V trimming: 1 base; J trimming: 6 bases; junction bases outside the gene matches: 5. The CDR3 is made up of 15 amino acids. Per germline, CDR1 LNHDA and CDR2 SQIVND (reference sequence).

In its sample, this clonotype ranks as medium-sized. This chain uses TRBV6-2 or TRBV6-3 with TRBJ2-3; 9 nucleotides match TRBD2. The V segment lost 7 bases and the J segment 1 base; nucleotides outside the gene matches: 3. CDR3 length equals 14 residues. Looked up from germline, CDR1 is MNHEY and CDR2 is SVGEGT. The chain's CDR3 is CASKTSGRTDTQYF. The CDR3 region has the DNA TGTGCCAGCAAGACTAGCGGACGCACAGATACGCAGTATTTT.

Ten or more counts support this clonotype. CDR3 residues: CASSLVHPGEQYF. The CDR3 nucleotides read TGTGCCAGCAGCTTAGTTCATCCGGGGGAGCAGTACTTC. This chain uses TRBV11-2 with TRBJ2-7; tentatively, D is TRBD2 (5 bases). The CDR3 extends over 13 amino acids. V was shortened by 1 base and J by 7 bases, with 11 bases between the two germline ends. The germline V gene has CDR1 SGHAT and CDR2 FQNNGV.

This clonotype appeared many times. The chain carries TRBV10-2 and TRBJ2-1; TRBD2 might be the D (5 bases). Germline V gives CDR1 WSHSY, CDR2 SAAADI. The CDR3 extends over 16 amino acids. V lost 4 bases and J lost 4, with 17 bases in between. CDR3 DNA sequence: TGCGCCAGCAGTGTCAATTCGGGGTTTAGATACAATGAGCAGTTCTTC. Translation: CASSVNSGFRYNEQFF.

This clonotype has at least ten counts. The chain's CDR3 is CASSEGGTGRKEAFF. DNA of the CDR3: TGTGCCAGCAGTGAGGGGGGGACAGGAAGAAAAGAAGCTTTCTTT. The chain combines TRBV6-5 with TRBJ1-1; 8 bases align to TRBD1. The CDR3 loop spans 15 amino acids. The V gene's germline CDR1 is MNHEY and CDR2 SVGAGI. V gave up 5 bases and J gave up 8 bases; unmatched junction bases: 13.

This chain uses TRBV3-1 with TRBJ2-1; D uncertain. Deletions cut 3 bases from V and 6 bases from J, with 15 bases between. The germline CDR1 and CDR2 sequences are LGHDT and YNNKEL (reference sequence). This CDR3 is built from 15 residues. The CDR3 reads CASSQTSSGINEQFF. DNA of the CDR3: TGTGCCAGCAGCCAGACGTCTAGTGGGATCAATGAGCAGTTCTTC.

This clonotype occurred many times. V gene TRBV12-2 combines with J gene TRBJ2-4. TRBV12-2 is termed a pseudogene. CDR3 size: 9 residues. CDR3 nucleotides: TGTGCAAGTCGCCAGAGCGAGTACTTC. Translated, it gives CASRQSEYF.

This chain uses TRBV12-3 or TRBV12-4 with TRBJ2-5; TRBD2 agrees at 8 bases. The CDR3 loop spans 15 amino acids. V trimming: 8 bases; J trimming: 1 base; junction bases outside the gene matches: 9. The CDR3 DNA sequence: TGTGCCAGCTTGGAAAGTAGCGGGGCCCAAGAGACCCAGTACTTC. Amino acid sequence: CASLESSGAQETQYF.

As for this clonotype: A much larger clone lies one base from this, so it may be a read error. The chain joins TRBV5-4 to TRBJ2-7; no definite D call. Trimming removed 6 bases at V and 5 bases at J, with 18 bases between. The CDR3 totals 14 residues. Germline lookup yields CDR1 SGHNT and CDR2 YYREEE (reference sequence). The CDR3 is CASTTAEPEDEQYF. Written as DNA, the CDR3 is TGTGCCAGCACCACGGCAGAACCAGAGGACGAGCAGTACTTC.

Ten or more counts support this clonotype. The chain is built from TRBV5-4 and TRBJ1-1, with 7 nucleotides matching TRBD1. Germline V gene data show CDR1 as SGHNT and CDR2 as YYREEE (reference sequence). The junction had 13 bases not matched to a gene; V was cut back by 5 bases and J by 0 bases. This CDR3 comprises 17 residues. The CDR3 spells CASRGDSLTEVNTEAFF. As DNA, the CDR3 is TGTGCCAGCAGGGGGGACAGTCTGACGGAGGTGAACACTGAAGCTTTCTTT.

The CDR3 DNA reads as TGTGCCAGCAGCTCCCGGGACTCGTACGATACGCAGTATTTT. It is translated as CASSSRDSYDTQYF. This chain uses TRBV11-3 with TRBJ2-3, with D possibly matching TRBD2 (6 bases). The CDR3 spans 14 residues. CDR1 and CDR2 (germline): SGHNT, YENEEA. The ends were cut back, 4 bases at V and 6 bases at J, with 14 bases in the middle.

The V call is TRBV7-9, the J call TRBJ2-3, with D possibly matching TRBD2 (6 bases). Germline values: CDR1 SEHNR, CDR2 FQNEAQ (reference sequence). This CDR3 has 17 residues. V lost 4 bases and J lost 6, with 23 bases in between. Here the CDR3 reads CASSSRDFRSGSDTQYF. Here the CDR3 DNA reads TGTGCCAGCAGCTCCCGGGACTTCCGCTCTGGGAGTGATACGCAGTATTTT.

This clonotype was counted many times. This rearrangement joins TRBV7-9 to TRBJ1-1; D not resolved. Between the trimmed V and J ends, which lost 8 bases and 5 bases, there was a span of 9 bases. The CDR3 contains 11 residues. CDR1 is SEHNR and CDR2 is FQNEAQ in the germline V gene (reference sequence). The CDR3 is CASGGETEAFF. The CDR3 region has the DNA TGTGCCAGCGGTGGGGAGACTGAAGCTTTCTTT.

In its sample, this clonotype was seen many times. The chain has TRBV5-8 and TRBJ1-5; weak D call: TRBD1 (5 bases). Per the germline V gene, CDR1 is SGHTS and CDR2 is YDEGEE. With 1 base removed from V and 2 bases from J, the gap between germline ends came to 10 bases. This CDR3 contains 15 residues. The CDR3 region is CASSLQGVGNQPQHF. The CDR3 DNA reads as TGTGCCAGCAGCTTGCAGGGAGTGGGCAATCAGCCCCAGCATTTT.

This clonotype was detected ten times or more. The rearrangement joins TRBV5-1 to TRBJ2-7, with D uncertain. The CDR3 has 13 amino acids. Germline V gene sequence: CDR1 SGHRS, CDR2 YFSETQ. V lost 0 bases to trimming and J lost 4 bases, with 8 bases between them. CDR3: CASSLAFGYEQYF. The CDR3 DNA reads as TGCGCCAGCAGCTTGGCCTTTGGATACGAGCAGTACTTC.

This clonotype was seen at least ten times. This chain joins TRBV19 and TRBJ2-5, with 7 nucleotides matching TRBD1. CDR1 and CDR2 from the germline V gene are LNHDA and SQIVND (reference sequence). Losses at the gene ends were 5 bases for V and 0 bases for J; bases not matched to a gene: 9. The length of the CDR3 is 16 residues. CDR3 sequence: CASSPRDRGYQETQYF. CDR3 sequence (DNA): TGTGCCAGTAGTCCCCGGGACAGAGGCTACCAAGAGACCCAGTACTTC.

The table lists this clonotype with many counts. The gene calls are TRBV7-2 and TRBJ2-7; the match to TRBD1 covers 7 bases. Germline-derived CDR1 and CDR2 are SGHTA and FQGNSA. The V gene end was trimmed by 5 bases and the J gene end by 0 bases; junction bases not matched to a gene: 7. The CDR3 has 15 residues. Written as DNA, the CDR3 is TGTGCCAGCAGCCTCGGGACAGCCCGCTCCTACGAGCAGTACTTC. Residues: CASSLGTARSYEQYF.

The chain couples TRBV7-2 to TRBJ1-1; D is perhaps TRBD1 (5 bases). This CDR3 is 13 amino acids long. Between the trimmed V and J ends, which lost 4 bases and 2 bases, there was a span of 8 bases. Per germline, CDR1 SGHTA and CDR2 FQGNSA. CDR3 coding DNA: TGTGCCAGCAGCTGGACACATAACACTGAAGCTTTCTTT. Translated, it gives CASSWTHNTEAFF.

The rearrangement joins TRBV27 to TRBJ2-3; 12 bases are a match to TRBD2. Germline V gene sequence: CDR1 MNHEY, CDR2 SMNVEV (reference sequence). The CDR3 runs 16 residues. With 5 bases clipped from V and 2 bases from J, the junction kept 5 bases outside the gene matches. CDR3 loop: CASSPGTSGFTDTQYF. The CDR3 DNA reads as TGTGCCAGCAGTCCGGGGACTAGCGGGTTCACAGATACGCAGTATTTT.

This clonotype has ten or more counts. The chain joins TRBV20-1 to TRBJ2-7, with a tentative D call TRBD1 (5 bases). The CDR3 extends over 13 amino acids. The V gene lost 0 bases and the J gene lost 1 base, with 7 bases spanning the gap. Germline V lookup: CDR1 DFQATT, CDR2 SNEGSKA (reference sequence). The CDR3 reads CSARDQGSYEQYF. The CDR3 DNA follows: TGCAGTGCTAGAGATCAGGGATCCTACGAGCAGTACTTC.

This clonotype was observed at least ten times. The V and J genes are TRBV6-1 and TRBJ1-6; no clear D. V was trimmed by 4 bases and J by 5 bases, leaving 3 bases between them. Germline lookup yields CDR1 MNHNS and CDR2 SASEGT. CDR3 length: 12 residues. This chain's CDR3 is CASSGDNSPLHF. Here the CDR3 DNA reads TGTGCCAGCAGTGGGGATAATTCACCCCTCCACTTT.

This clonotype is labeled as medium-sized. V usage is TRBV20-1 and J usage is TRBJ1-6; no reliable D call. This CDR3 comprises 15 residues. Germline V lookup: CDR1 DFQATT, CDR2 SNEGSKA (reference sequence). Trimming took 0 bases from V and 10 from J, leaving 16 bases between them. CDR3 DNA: TGCAGTGCTAGAGATCTTAGAGGGTCGGGGTCACCCCTCCACTTT. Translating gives CSARDLRGSGSPLHF.

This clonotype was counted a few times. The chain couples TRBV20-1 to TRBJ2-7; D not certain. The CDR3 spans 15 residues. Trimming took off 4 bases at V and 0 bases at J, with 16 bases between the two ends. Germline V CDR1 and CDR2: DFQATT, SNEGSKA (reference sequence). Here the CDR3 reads CSATLSTGFSYEQYF. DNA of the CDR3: TGCAGTGCTACCCTCTCTACGGGTTTCTCCTACGAGCAGTACTTC.

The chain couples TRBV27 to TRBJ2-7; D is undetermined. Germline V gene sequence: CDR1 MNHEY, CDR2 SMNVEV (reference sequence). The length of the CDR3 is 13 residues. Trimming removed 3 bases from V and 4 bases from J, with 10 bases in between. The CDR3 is CASSFSVGYEQYF. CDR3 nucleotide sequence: TGTGCCAGCAGTTTTTCCGTCGGATACGAGCAGTACTTC.